The 31 T cell receptor beta chains given below trace back to one sample, sequenced in a study of radiotherapy plus CTLA-4 blockade in lung cancer. TCRdb's table, derived via immunoSEQ multiplex PCR, lists solely in-frame clones and lacks some. In the table there are fewer than 35,000 clones, about four fifths of which are singletons. This specimen was peripheral blood, taken from a patient treated with radiotherapy plus ipilimumab. Receptors originate from a human donor with non-small cell lung cancer that progressed on radiotherapy plus ipilimumab.

V is TRBV9 and J is TRBJ2-7, with D maybe TRBD2 (5 bases). The length of the CDR3 is 15 residues. V lost 0 bases to trimming and J lost 0 bases, with 10 bases between them. CDR1 SGDLS and CDR2 YYNGEE come from the germline V gene. CDR3 in DNA: TGTGCCAGCAGCGTAGAGGGAGTGGACTCCTACGAGCAGTACTTC. Its protein product is CASSVEGVDSYEQYF.

V and J are TRBV9 and TRBJ2-1; TRBD2 matches at 16 bases. The germline V gene encodes CDR1 SGDLS and CDR2 YYNGEE. The CDR3 runs 20 residues. The junction had 6 bases not matched to a gene; V was cut back by 0 bases and J by 0 bases. The DNA for the CDR3 is TGTGCCAGCAGCGTAGATCCGGGACTAGCGGGGGGGAGCTCCTACAATGAGCAGTTCTTC. Translated, it gives CASSVDPGLAGGSSYNEQFF.

The chain uses TRBV4-2 and TRBJ2-1, with unresolved D. V was shortened by 0 bases and J by 3 bases, with 9 bases between the two germline ends. Germline values: CDR1 LGHNA, CDR2 YNFKEQ. CDR3 length: 15 residues. CDR3 coding DNA: TGTGCCAGCAGCCAAGATTTTTGGGACTACAATGAGCAGTTCTTC. Protein sequence: CASSQDFWDYNEQFF.

The chain links TRBV7-3 to TRBJ2-1; possible D gene TRBD2, 6 bases. Per germline, CDR1 SGHTA and CDR2 FQGTGA. CDR3 size: 16 residues. V lost 2 bases and J lost 8, with 19 bases in between. The CDR3, as DNA: TGTGCCAGCAGCTTAGGGACTTCCAAGGGACGGGATGAGCAGTTCTTC. Translating it yields CASSLGTSKGRDEQFF.

There are a few counts of this clone. The chain employs TRBV7-8 and TRBJ2-7, with TRBD1 identical over 8 bases. The J segment lost 0 bases and the V segment lost 1 base, leaving 5 bases of the junction unmatched. CDR3 length: 16 amino acids. Germline lookup yields CDR1 SGHVS and CDR2 FQNEAQ. Written as DNA, the CDR3 is TGTGCCAGCAGCTTAGGGGGACAGGTCCGCTCCTACGAGCAGTACTTC. It codes for CASSLGGQVRSYEQYF.

This sequence joins TRBV6-1 and TRBJ2-4; D might be TRBD1 (6 bases). The CDR3 is made up of 12 amino acids. Looked up from germline, CDR1 is MNHNS and CDR2 is SASEGT. Trimming pared 5 bases from V and 10 bases from J, leaving 12 bases between. CDR3 in DNA: TGTGCCAGCAGTCAGGGGAAATGGATTCAGTACTTC. Its translation is CASSQGKWIQYF.

The rearrangement links TRBV4-1 to TRBJ2-3; no clear D. This CDR3 contains 12 residues. V was clipped by 1 base and J by 14 bases, with 13 bases between them. CDR1 and CDR2 (germline): MGHRA, YSYEKL. The CDR3 loop reads CASSQAGPDGYF. CDR3 coding DNA: TGCGCCAGCAGCCAAGCGGGCCCTGACGGGTATTTT.

The chain is built from TRBV21-1 and TRBJ1-1; the table's TRBD1 call for D was not verified on the DNA. TRBV21-1 is marked as a pseudogene. This CDR3 is built from 12 residues. The CDR3 region is CASSPTGAEAFF. DNA of the CDR3: TGTGCCAGCAGCCCAACAGGCGCTGAAGCTTTCTTT.

The chain employs TRBV7-9 and TRBJ2-1, with D hard to call. Trimming removed 1 base from V and 9 bases from J, with 10 bases in between. CDR1 SEHNR and CDR2 FQNEAQ come from the germline V gene (reference sequence). This CDR3 region has 13 residues. The CDR3 loop is CASSLEGLGEQFF. The CDR3 coding sequence is TGTGCCAGCAGCTTAGAAGGGCTGGGTGAGCAGTTCTTC.

This clone was recorded a few times. V is TRBV11-3 and J is TRBJ2-3; D unresolved. V lost 2 bases to trimming and J lost 4 bases, with 4 bases between them. The CDR3 extends over 12 amino acids. Per the germline V gene, CDR1 is SGHNT and CDR2 is YENEEA. CDR3 in amino acids: CASSLRADTQYF. The CDR3 nucleotides are TGTGCCAGCAGCTTAAGAGCAGATACGCAGTATTTT.

The rearrangement links TRBV2 to TRBJ1-5; D is ambiguous. This CDR3 spans 16 amino acids. Germline CDR1 reads SNHLY; CDR2 reads FYNNEI. The V gene lost 2 bases and the J gene lost 4 bases, with 15 bases spanning the gap. CDR3 residues: CASSEQQPEPNQPQHF. As DNA, the CDR3 is TGTGCCAGCAGTGAACAGCAGCCGGAACCTAATCAGCCCCAGCATTTT.

The chain links TRBV5-1 to TRBJ2-1; 14 positions match TRBD2. V was clipped by 3 bases and J by 4 bases; unmatched bases: 3. CDR1 and CDR2 (germline): SGHRS, YFSETQ. The CDR3 sequence is 16 residues long. The CDR3 loop is CASSWGLAGEYNEQFF. CDR3 DNA: TGCGCCAGCAGCTGGGGACTAGCGGGAGAATACAATGAGCAGTTCTTC.

Here the CDR3 DNA reads TGTGCCAGCAGCTCCCGTCTACAGGGCGCCTACGAGCAGTACTTC. The encoded protein is CASSSRLQGAYEQYF. The chain recombines TRBV11-2 with TRBJ2-7, with D maybe TRBD1 (6 bases). Germline V gene sequence: CDR1 SGHAT, CDR2 FQNNGV. CDR3 length equals 15 residues. Deletions cut 4 bases from V and 2 bases from J, with 15 bases between.

The V gene is TRBV4-3, the J gene TRBJ2-1; 15 bases map to TRBD2. The CDR3 spans 17 residues. Trimming removed 1 base from V and 3 bases from J; junction bases left unmatched: 1. CDR1 is LGHNA, CDR2 YSLEER, per germline. The CDR3 DNA reads TGCGCCAGCAGCCAAGGGGGACTAGCGGGGGGCTACAATGAGCAGTTCTTC. It specifies CASSQGGLAGGYNEQFF.

This chain connects TRBV7-9 to TRBJ2-7; D unclear. V lost 1 base and J 3 bases, leaving 4 bases between the germline ends. The CDR3 is 12 residues long. The germline CDR1 and CDR2 sequences are SEHNR and FQNEAQ (reference sequence). The CDR3 reads CASSLDIYEQYF. Here the CDR3 DNA reads TGTGCCAGCAGCTTAGACATCTACGAGCAGTACTTC.

V and J are TRBV2 and TRBJ1-5; no definite D call. Germline CDR1 reads SNHLY; CDR2 reads FYNNEI. V was cut by 5 bases and J by 0 bases, with 8 bases left in between. The length of the CDR3 is 14 residues. The CDR3 DNA sequence: TGTGCCAGCAGTCCCTCGTATAGCAATCAGCCCCAGCATTTT. Translated, it gives CASSPSYSNQPQHF. Full variable domain (rest looked up from reference TRBV2 and TRBJ1-5): EPEVTQTPSHQVTQMGQEVILRCVPISNHLYFYWYRQILGQKVEFLVSFYNNEISEKSEIFDDQFSVERPDGSNFTLKIRSTKLEDSAMYFCASSPSYSNQPQHFGDGTRLSIL.

CDR3: CASSVGAGTGGNEQFF. The CDR3 bases are TGTGCCAGCAGCGTTGGTGCCGGGACGGGAGGAAATGAGCAGTTCTTC. The V gene is TRBV5-4, the J gene TRBJ2-1, with TRBD2 matching over 7 bases. The CDR3 covers 16 residues. CDR1 is SGHNT, CDR2 YYREEE, per germline (reference sequence). J lost 7 bases, V lost 4 bases, and 14 bases had no gene match.

V usage is TRBV11-2 and J usage is TRBJ2-7; no clear D gene. Germline CDR1 is SGHAT and CDR2 is FQNNGV. V was clipped by 5 bases and J by 0 bases, with 11 bases between them. There are 14 residues in the CDR3. CDR3 DNA: TGTGCCAGCAGCCCCATCCTGACCTCCTACGAGCAGTACTTC. This encodes CASSPILTSYEQYF.

The V call is TRBV4-1, the J call TRBJ2-1; 11 positions agree with TRBD2. The CDR3 has 22 residues. V shed 4 bases and J 1 base; nucleotides not matched to a gene: 21. Per the germline V gene, CDR1 is MGHRA and CDR2 is YSYEKL. CDR3 sequence reads: CASSRKAGTSGGGGISYNEQFF. In DNA form, the CDR3 reads TGCGCCAGCAGCCGCAAAGCGGGGACTAGCGGAGGTGGGGGTATATCCTACAATGAGCAGTTCTTC.

This rearrangement joins TRBV9 to TRBJ2-7; the D gene is possibly TRBD2 (7 bases). Germline values: CDR1 SGDLS, CDR2 YYNGEE. The CDR3 loop spans 15 amino acids. V was trimmed by 3 bases and J by 3 bases, leaving 16 bases between them. The CDR3 DNA reads TGTGCCAGCAGCGCCGAGGGGGGGAGGAACTACGAGCAGTACTTC. Its protein product is CASSAEGGRNYEQYF.

This chain links TRBV6-1 with TRBJ2-1; weak D call: TRBD2 (5 bases). This CDR3 has 12 amino acids. CDR1 and CDR2 from the germline V gene are MNHNS and SASEGT. Trimming took 4 bases from V and 4 from J, leaving 5 bases between them. CDR3 protein: CASSVAYNEQFF. CDR3 bases: TGTGCCAGCAGTGTAGCGTACAATGAGCAGTTCTTC.

This clone was detected only once. This chain connects TRBV7-9 to TRBJ1-2; tentative D call: TRBD1 (5 bases). Per germline, CDR1 SEHNR and CDR2 FQNEAQ (reference sequence). The CDR3 has 15 amino acids. V lost 5 bases and J 7 bases, leaving 20 bases between the germline ends. Here the CDR3 reads CASSRSGVAVFGYTF. The CDR3 coding sequence is TGTGCCAGCAGCCGATCGGGGGTTGCGGTTTTTGGCTACACCTTC. The full variable domain, its missing parts supplied by reference TRBV7-9 and TRBJ1-2, is DTGVSQNPRHKITKRGQNVTFRCDPISEHNRLYWYRQTLGQGPEFLTYFQNEAQLEKSRLLSDRFSAERPKGSFSTLEIQRTEQGDSAMYLCASSRSGVAVFGYTFGSGTRLTVV.

The rearrangement uses TRBV28 and TRBJ2-7, with D possibly TRBD2 on 5 matching bases. The CDR3 contains 12 residues. Trimming removed 2 bases at V and 9 bases at J, with 11 bases between. The germline CDR1 and CDR2 sequences are MDHEN and SYDVKM. This CDR3 is CASSLEGITQYF. Here the CDR3 DNA reads TGTGCCAGCAGTTTAGAGGGTATCACGCAGTACTTC. Full variable domain (remainder filled in from reference TRBV28 and TRBJ2-7): DVKVTQSSRYLVKRTGEKVFLECVQDMDHENMFWYRQDPGLGLRLIYFSYDVKMKEKGDIPEGYSVSREKKERFSLILESASTNQTSMYLCASSLEGITQYFGPGTRLTVT.

There are a few counts of this clone. This rearrangement joins TRBV7-6 to TRBJ2-7; 8 positions match TRBD2. V trimming: 5 bases; J trimming: 4 bases; junction bases outside the gene matches: 16. Germline V gives CDR1 SGHVS, CDR2 FNYEAQ. The CDR3 is made up of 17 amino acids. CDR3 sequence reads: CASSPPAGGANLYEQYF. CDR3 bases: TGTGCCAGCAGCCCCCCGGCCGGGGGGGCGAACTTATACGAGCAGTACTTC.

This chain connects TRBV28 to TRBJ1-5; 7 bases are a match to TRBD1. Germline V gene sequence: CDR1 MDHEN, CDR2 SYDVKM. The CDR3 runs 12 residues. V lost 4 bases to trimming and J lost 11 bases; unmatched junction nucleotides: 5. CDR3 protein: CASSSTGSTQHF. The CDR3 DNA is TGTGCCAGCAGTTCGACAGGGTCAACCCAGCATTTT.

The V and J genes are TRBV4-3 and TRBJ1-2; the D gene is possibly TRBD1 (5 bases). V lost 0 bases to trimming and J lost 2 bases, with 7 bases between them. The CDR3 totals 14 residues. In germline, CDR1 is LGHNA, CDR2 YSLEER. In DNA, the CDR3 is TGCGCCAGCAGCCAAGATCAGGGAAACTATGGCTACACCTTC. Its protein product is CASSQDQGNYGYTF.

The chain is built from TRBV19 and TRBJ1-6; no definite D call. Germline V gives CDR1 LNHDA, CDR2 SQIVND (reference sequence). The CDR3 length is 14 residues. V lost 7 bases and J lost 7, with 14 bases in between. CDR3 sequence reads: CASTRAYGNSPLHF. CDR3 DNA: TGTGCCAGTACCCGGGCCTACGGGAATTCACCCCTCCACTTT.

This clone showed up just a few times. The rearrangement links TRBV29-1 to TRBJ2-7, with TRBD2 matching over 9 bases. This CDR3 contains 13 residues. The trim removed 5 bases at V and 0 bases at J, leaving 2 bases unmatched. Germline CDR1 SQVTM, CDR2 ANQGSEA. The CDR3 DNA reads as TGCAGCGTTCAGACTAGCGGCTCCTACGAGCAGTACTTC. It codes for CSVQTSGSYEQYF.

CDR3 residues: CASSVDGTSRGELFF. CDR3 DNA: TGTGCCAGCAGCGTCGACGGGACTAGCCGCGGGGAGCTGTTTTTT. This sequence joins TRBV9 and TRBJ2-2; 9 bases line up with TRBD2. The CDR3 spans 15 residues. Germline-derived CDR1 and CDR2 are SGDLS and YYNGEE. V lost 2 bases to trimming and J lost 7 bases; unmatched junction nucleotides: 6.

The chain joins TRBV6-1 to TRBJ2-1, with 7 bases that match TRBD2. Germline V lookup: CDR1 MNHNS, CDR2 SASEGT. The CDR3 has 14 residues. The J segment lost 4 bases and the V segment lost 4 bases, leaving 4 bases of the junction unmatched. The DNA for the CDR3 is TGTGCCAGCAGTGCCCAGCGGGGTTACAATGAGCAGTTCTTC. Its translation is CASSAQRGYNEQFF.

CDR3 region: CASSFPQQGGETQYF. The CDR3, as DNA: TGTGCCAGCAGTTTCCCCCAACAGGGTGGTGAGACCCAGTACTTC. The chain is built from TRBV28 and TRBJ2-5; D might be TRBD1 (6 bases). The CDR3 is made up of 15 amino acids. V shed 3 bases and J shed 5 bases, with 16 bases lying between them. Germline V lookup: CDR1 MDHEN, CDR2 SYDVKM.